This T cell receptor beta chain was obtained from a study of blood T cells in healthy people across ages. Broader study findings: It was held that diversity estimates obtained from one million T cells represented underestimates.

Germline assignment: CDR1 SGHDT and CDR2 YYEEEE. This CDR3 is built from 14 residues. It was with a sample-barcoded 5' primer and a J-beta primer mix that a second PCR of roughly 6 to 12 cycles was run. Carrying 12 random nucleotides, a template-switch adaptor labeled each individual cDNA molecule. Using its own MiXCR run on the 5' RACE reads, TCRdb lists one record per CDR3 protein. The data contain about 900,000 distinct CDR3 sequences, approximately 59% of them singletons. Each sample yielded at least 6 million isolated PBMCs. Remarks on this clonotype: The antigen remains undetermined. One end of the junction does not line up with germline, which may come from a read error.

The sequenced material came from blood. This sequence was found in a man younger than 45 in good health. The chain has TRBV5-6 and TRBJ2-3, with D perhaps given as TRBD1 or TRBD2 (6 bases each). CDR3 DNA: TGTGCCAACAGCTTGTACGGGGGCGGAGATACGCAGTATTTT. Translating it yields CANSLYGGGDTQYF.